A single sample is the source of the 30 T cell receptor beta chains below, sequenced in a study of cytomegalovirus exposure and HLA in healthy donors. A multiplex PCR was run with 60 Vbeta primers and 13 Jbeta primers. This table comes from immunoSEQ multiplex PCR, and its TCRdb copy is limited to in-frame clones, with some not included. The sample includes about 130,000 clones, around 72% of them seen just once. What was sequenced was PBMCs. These receptor sequences come from a human donor in good health.

The rearrangement joins TRBV7-6 to TRBJ2-1, with a tentative D call TRBD2 (6 bases). CDR1 and CDR2 from the germline V gene are SGHVS and FNYEAQ. V was trimmed by 3 bases and J by 2 bases, leaving 11 bases between them. This CDR3 is 15 amino acids long. Here the CDR3 reads CASSLGPGAYNEQFF. CDR3 sequence (DNA): TGTGCCAGCAGCTTGGGGCCGGGGGCCTACAATGAGCAGTTCTTC. The full variable domain, with the rest looked up from reference TRBV7-6 and TRBJ2-1, is GAGVSQSPRYKVTKRGQDVALRCDPISGHVSLYWYRQALGQGPEFLTYFNYEAQQDKSGLPNDRFSAERPEGSISTLTIQRTEQRDSAMYRCASSLGPGAYNEQFFGPGTRLTVL.

This clone was seen only a few times. This CDR3 is CASSNLAGLSTDTQYF. CDR3 DNA sequence: TGTGCCAGCTCTAATTTAGCGGGTCTGAGCACAGATACGCAGTATTTT. V and J are TRBV25-1 and TRBJ2-3; 7 bases fit TRBD2. Germline-derived CDR1 and CDR2 are MGHDK and SYGVNS. The trim removed 8 bases at V and 0 bases at J, leaving 11 bases unmatched. The CDR3 is 16 amino acids.

CDR3 DNA: TGTGCCAGCAGTGTTGAGAGCAATCAGCCCCAGCATTTT. Translation: CASSVESNQPQHF. This chain connects TRBV6-4 to TRBJ1-5; D remains ambiguous. Trimming took off 4 bases at V and 1 base at J, with 5 bases between the two ends. CDR1 and CDR2 (germline): MRHNA, SNTAGT. The CDR3 covers 13 residues.

The chain carries TRBV5-1 and TRBJ2-7; D gene unclear. The V gene's germline CDR1 is SGHRS and CDR2 YFSETQ. Trimming left V 0 bases short and J 1 base short, with 8 bases between. This CDR3 has 14 residues. CDR3 amino acids: CASSLGYRSYEQYF. In DNA, the CDR3 is TGCGCCAGCAGCTTGGGGTACAGATCCTACGAGCAGTACTTC.

The count of this clone is one. The chain joins TRBV7-3 to TRBJ2-7, with 9 bases identical to TRBD2. Per germline, CDR1 SGHTA and CDR2 FQGTGA. V trimming: 2 bases; J trimming: 4 bases; junction bases outside the gene matches: 15. CDR3 length: 18 residues. CDR3 residues: CASSLVNPGRGGRYEQYF. The CDR3 region has the DNA TGTGCCAGCAGCTTAGTTAACCCGGGGCGGGGGGGCCGTTACGAGCAGTACTTC.

This clone was counted a single time. In DNA, the CDR3 is TGTGCCAGCAGCGTAGGGGGCATCAACACCGGGGAGCTGTTTTTT. It codes for CASSVGGINTGELFF. This chain uses TRBV9 with TRBJ2-2; a weak D match, TRBD1 (5 bases). Per germline, CDR1 SGDLS and CDR2 YYNGEE. This CDR3 is built from 15 residues. The V and J ends lost 0 bases and 2 bases respectively, with 8 bases between them.

V is TRBV19 and J is TRBJ1-1, with TRBD1 as a possible D gene (6 bases). The germline V gene has CDR1 LNHDA and CDR2 SQIVND (reference sequence). CDR3 length equals 14 residues. The germline V and J ends were trimmed by 10 bases and 5 bases, with 20 bases remaining between them. CDR3 loop: CATERGALGTEAFF. The DNA for the CDR3 is TGTGCCACTGAACGGGGGGCACTGGGGACTGAAGCTTTCTTT. Complete variable domain (other parts from reference TRBV19 and TRBJ1-1): DGGITQSPKYLFRKEGQNVTLSCEQNLNHDAMYWYRQDPGQGLRLIYYSQIVNDFQKGDIAEGYSVSREKKESFPLTVTSAQKNPTAFYLCATERGALGTEAFFGQGTRLTVV.

The table lists this clone with a few counts. This chain's CDR3 is CASSTGQPYEQYF. CDR3 nucleotides: TGTGCCAGCTCAACAGGACAGCCCTACGAGCAGTACTTC. V usage is TRBV18 and J usage is TRBJ2-7, with D perhaps TRBD1 (6 bases). V lost 5 bases, J lost 2 bases, and 10 bases lay in between. This CDR3 has 13 residues. CDR1 and CDR2 (germline): KGHSH, LQKENI.

This chain uses TRBV5-1 with TRBJ2-3; no clear D. Trimming shortened V by 0 bases and J by 2 bases, and 7 bases separated the two germline ends. CDR1 and CDR2 (germline): SGHRS, YFSETQ. This CDR3 comprises 14 residues. The chain's CDR3 is CASSLELVTDTQYF. CDR3 sequence (DNA): TGCGCCAGCAGCTTGGAGCTAGTCACAGATACGCAGTATTTT.

V usage is TRBV2 and J usage is TRBJ2-4; TRBD2 aligns across 7 bases. The CDR3 has 15 residues. V gave up 5 bases and J gave up 0 bases; unmatched junction bases: 4. Germline CDR1 reads SNHLY; CDR2 reads FYNNEI. The chain's CDR3 is CASSSSGVAKNIQYF. The CDR3 coding sequence is TGTGCCAGCAGTTCAAGCGGGGTAGCCAAAAACATTCAGTACTTC. The variable domain in full, completed from reference TRBV2 and TRBJ2-4, reads EPEVTQTPSHQVTQMGQEVILRCVPISNHLYFYWYRQILGQKVEFLVSFYNNEISEKSEIFDDQFSVERPDGSNFTLKIRSTKLEDSAMYFCASSSSGVAKNIQYFGAGTRLSVL.

This clone was found a few times. V usage is TRBV2 and J usage is TRBJ1-2; D remains unclear. Trimming pared 2 bases from V and 5 bases from J, leaving 3 bases between. The CDR3 has 11 amino acids. The germline CDR1 and CDR2 sequences are SNHLY and FYNNEI. CDR3 nucleotide sequence: TGTGCCAGCAGTGAACGGTATGGCTACACCTTC. It codes for CASSERYGYTF. Combining the CDR3 with reference TRBV2 and TRBJ1-2 gives the whole variable domain EPEVTQTPSHQVTQMGQEVILRCVPISNHLYFYWYRQILGQKVEFLVSFYNNEISEKSEIFDDQFSVERPDGSNFTLKIRSTKLEDSAMYFCASSERYGYTFGSGTRLTVV.

The V call is TRBV7-9, the J call TRBJ2-3; 9 bases line up with TRBD1. The CDR3 is made up of 15 amino acids. Unmatched junction bases numbered 4, after V lost 5 bases and J lost 1 base. Germline V gene sequence: CDR1 SEHNR, CDR2 FQNEAQ (reference sequence). The CDR3 here is CASSPWDRGTDTQYF. In DNA form, the CDR3 reads TGTGCCAGCAGCCCCTGGGACAGGGGCACAGATACGCAGTATTTT. The whole variable domain, remainder taken from reference TRBV7-9 and TRBJ2-3, is DTGVSQNPRHKITKRGQNVTFRCDPISEHNRLYWYRQTLGQGPEFLTYFQNEAQLEKSRLLSDRFSAERPKGSFSTLEIQRTEQGDSAMYLCASSPWDRGTDTQYFGPGTRLTVL.

The rearrangement joins TRBV4-3 to TRBJ1-6; D is unclear. Germline-derived CDR1 and CDR2 are LGHNA and YSLEER. Trimming removed 5 bases from V and 7 bases from J, with 9 bases in between. The CDR3 has 13 amino acids. As DNA, the CDR3 is TGCGCCAGCAGCTTTAACATCAATTCACCCCTCCACTTT. Encoded protein: CASSFNINSPLHF.

The chain recombines TRBV13 with TRBJ1-2, with 9 positions matching TRBD1. Per the germline V gene, CDR1 is PRHDT and CDR2 is FYEKMQ (reference sequence). V was clipped by 2 bases and J by 6 bases; unmatched bases: 13. The CDR3 length is 17 residues. CDR3 sequence: CASSLREQGAPRDGYTF. The CDR3 DNA follows: TGTGCCAGCAGCTTAAGGGAACAGGGGGCTCCAAGGGATGGCTACACCTTC.

This clone was observed once. The V and J genes are TRBV19 and TRBJ1-5, with 10 positions matching TRBD1. Germline assignment: CDR1 LNHDA and CDR2 SQIVND (reference sequence). The V gene end was trimmed by 4 bases and the J gene end by 2 bases; junction bases not matched to a gene: 2. The CDR3 sequence is 15 residues long. The CDR3 region has the DNA TGTGCCAGTAGTACCGGGACAGGGGGCAATCAGCCCCAGCATTTT. Protein sequence: CASSTGTGGNQPQHF.

The chain joins TRBV13 to TRBJ2-1; perhaps TRBD2 as D (5 bases). The CDR3 loop spans 15 amino acids. V was pared by 6 bases and J by 4 bases, with 16 bases between. Germline CDR1 reads PRHDT; CDR2 reads FYEKMQ (reference sequence). The CDR3, as DNA: TGTGCCAGCAGACTAGGCCAAAACCCGTACAATGAGCAGTTCTTC. Its protein product is CASRLGQNPYNEQFF.

The J gene is TRBJ2-1, the V gene TRBV7-9, with D tentatively TRBD2 (5 bases). CDR3 length: 15 residues. The germline CDR1 and CDR2 sequences are SEHNR and FQNEAQ (reference sequence). Trimming left V 5 bases short and J 0 bases short, with 11 bases between. Written as DNA, the CDR3 is TGTGCCAGCAGCCCTGGACTGAGCTCCTACAATGAGCAGTTCTTC. This gives the protein CASSPGLSSYNEQFF.

The chain uses TRBV6-5 and TRBJ2-5, with 9 bases lining up with TRBD1. The CDR3 consists of 13 residues. V lost 5 bases, J lost 5 bases, and 3 bases stayed unmatched. Germline V gives CDR1 MNHEY, CDR2 SVGAGI. In DNA form, the CDR3 reads TGTGCCAGCAGTGGACAGGGGCGGGAGACCCAGTACTTC. Its protein is CASSGQGRETQYF.

The J gene is TRBJ2-1, the V gene TRBV9; 7 positions agree with TRBD2. The CDR3 totals 17 residues. Trimming took 0 bases from V and 5 from J; bases not matched to a gene: 11. CDR1 SGDLS and CDR2 YYNGEE come from the germline V gene. CDR3 loop: CASSVGPSSGAHNEQFF. The CDR3 DNA follows: TGTGCCAGCAGCGTAGGCCCCTCTAGCGGAGCACACAATGAGCAGTTCTTC.

The chain joins TRBV7-8 to TRBJ1-1; D is undetermined. This CDR3 spans 16 amino acids. The germline gives CDR1 SGHVS, CDR2 FQNEAQ. V lost 2 bases to trimming and J lost 0 bases, with 13 bases between them. CDR3: CASSLYFPLLNTEAFF. The CDR3 DNA reads as TGTGCCAGCAGCTTATACTTCCCTCTTCTGAACACTGAAGCTTTCTTT.

This clone has just a few counts. The chain is built from TRBV11-2 and TRBJ2-3; D is possibly TRBD1 (5 bases). The V gene's germline CDR1 is SGHAT and CDR2 FQNNGV. The V gene lost 4 bases and the J gene lost 4 bases, with 15 bases spanning the gap. This CDR3 has 15 amino acids. The CDR3 coding sequence is TGTGCCAGCAGCTCAACCCTCAGGGCCGCAGATACGCAGTATTTT. This encodes CASSSTLRAADTQYF.

This clone is a singleton in its sample. The chain recombines TRBV14 with TRBJ2-2; D gene ambiguous. The CDR3 runs to 11 residues. V was clipped by 6 bases and J by 6 bases, with 5 bases between them. The germline CDR1 and CDR2 sequences are SGHDN and FVKESK. CDR3: CASRGSGELFF. As DNA, the CDR3 is TGTGCCAGCAGGGGCTCCGGGGAGCTGTTTTTT.

V gene TRBV14 combines with J gene TRBJ1-4; D unclear. With 4 bases removed from V and 6 bases from J, the gap between germline ends came to 12 bases. The germline V gene has CDR1 SGHDN and CDR2 FVKESK. The CDR3 is 14 residues long. The CDR3 nucleotides are TGTGCCAGCAGCCGAATAGAGAATGATGAAAAACTGTTTTTT. This translates into CASSRIENDEKLFF.

A single count supports this clone. The chain employs TRBV30 and TRBJ1-2; no definite D call. The CDR3 is made up of 14 amino acids. Trimming stripped 0 bases from V and 8 bases from J, with 16 bases between. The germline V gene has CDR1 GTSNPN and CDR2 SVGIG (reference sequence). CDR3 DNA sequence: TGTGCCTGGAGTGTGGTGGGCTACACATGGGGCTACACCTTC. Translation gives CAWSVVGYTWGYTF.

CDR3 nucleotides: TGTGCCAGCAGTTCATTGGGACAGGTGGGGACAGATACGCAGTATTTT. It translates to CASSSLGQVGTDTQYF. The genes are TRBV28 and TRBJ2-3, with 8 bases fitting TRBD1. The germline V gene has CDR1 MDHEN and CDR2 SYDVKM. The V gene end was trimmed by 4 bases and the J gene end by 3 bases; junction bases not matched to a gene: 9. The CDR3 has 16 amino acids.

This rearrangement joins TRBV4-3 to TRBJ1-1, with 9 bases aligning to TRBD1. Trimming cost V 2 bases and J 3 bases; bases outside gene matches: 7. Per the germline V gene, CDR1 is LGHNA and CDR2 is YSLEER. The CDR3 is 16 amino acids. The CDR3 reads CASSQTTGGGYTEAFF. CDR3 sequence (DNA): TGCGCCAGCAGCCAAACGACAGGGGGGGGCTACACTGAAGCTTTCTTT.

This clone was counted once. The chain combines TRBV4-2 with TRBJ2-6; 11 nucleotides line up with TRBD1. Germline V CDR1 and CDR2: LGHNA, YNFKEQ. The CDR3 covers 16 residues. V dropped 4 bases and J dropped 8; count of bases not matched to a gene: 7. CDR3 region: CASSPTGTGGTNVLTF. The CDR3 DNA follows: TGTGCCAGCAGCCCGACGGGGACAGGGGGAACCAACGTCCTGACTTTC.

The chain recombines TRBV5-1 with TRBJ1-6; possibly TRBD1 for D (5 bases). V was pared by 1 base and J by 8 bases, with 16 bases between. Germline-derived CDR1 and CDR2 are SGHRS and YFSETQ. The CDR3 length is 16 residues. The CDR3: CASSLQGSLGDSPLHF. CDR3 nucleotides: TGCGCCAGCAGCTTGCAGGGTTCCCTAGGTGATTCACCCCTCCACTTT.

The rearrangement uses TRBV6-6 and TRBJ2-5, with a weak D call TRBD2 (5 bases). The J call is in doubt because the DNA end fits TRBJ2-7 better. This CDR3 contains 16 residues. The germline V gene encodes CDR1 MNHNY and CDR2 SVGAGI (reference sequence). The CDR3 region is CASSLTPAGGSNEQYF. DNA for the CDR3: TGTGCCAGCAGTTTAACCCCGGCCGGAGGCTCGAACGAGCAGTACTTC.

Regarding this clone: A junction end diverges from the germline sequence, so it may reflect a read error. The chain links TRBV7-7 to TRBJ2-3; the match to TRBD2 covers 8 bases. CDR3 length: 16 amino acids. CDR1 and CDR2 from the germline V gene are SSHAT and FNYEAQ (reference sequence). The CDR3 region is CASSSGTRGITDTQYF. The DNA of the CDR3 is TGTGCTAGCAGCTCCGGGACTAGGGGGATCACAGATACGCAGTATTTT.